The 20 T cell receptor beta chains listed next were all sequenced from one sample in a study of control samples from healthy donors and cancer patients. The assay was immunoSEQ multiplex PCR, and TCRdb's table has in-frame clones only and misses some. The data contain some 140,000 clones, about nine tenths of them singletons. Specimen: blood. The origin of the receptors is a man under 40 in good health.

The chain joins TRBV7-9 to TRBJ2-3; 7 bases fit TRBD2. V was pared by 2 bases and J by 4 bases, with 9 bases of the junction left unmatched. This CDR3 has 16 residues. Germline V gene lookup returns CDR1 SEHNR and CDR2 FQNEAQ (reference sequence). This chain's CDR3 is CASSLFGGGPADTQYF. In nucleotides, the CDR3 is TGTGCCAGCAGCTTATTCGGGGGAGGGCCGGCAGATACGCAGTATTTT.

Only one count was recorded for this clone. The V and J genes are TRBV28 and TRBJ1-5; D possibly corresponds to TRBD1 (6 bases). The length of the CDR3 is 20 residues. Between the trimmed V and J ends, which lost 3 bases and 2 bases, there was a span of 26 bases. Germline V gene lookup returns CDR1 MDHEN and CDR2 SYDVKM. As DNA, the CDR3 is TGTGCCAGCAGTTTCAACGTGGTACTCGGGACACGGAGTGGCAATCAGCCCCAGCATTTT. Translated, it gives CASSFNVVLGTRSGNQPQHF.

V is TRBV4-1 and J is TRBJ1-1; D unresolved. This CDR3 is built from 17 residues. The germline V and J ends were trimmed by 3 bases and 4 bases, with 21 bases remaining between them. From germline, CDR1 is MGHRA and CDR2 YSYEKL. CDR3 nucleotide sequence: TGCGCCAGCAGCCATCCAGATTCGGCCCGGGTTGGCACTGAAGCTTTCTTT. Translation: CASSHPDSARVGTEAFF.

This chain joins TRBV11-2 and TRBJ2-2; the D is unclear. Germline loops: CDR1 SGHAT, CDR2 FQNNGV. Trimming shortened V by 1 base and J by 8 bases, and 8 bases separated the two germline ends. CDR3 length equals 13 residues. For the CDR3, the DNA is TGTGCCAGCAGCTTAGTTGGTCGTGGGGAGCTGTTTTTT. This encodes CASSLVGRGELFF. The variable domain in full, with the rest retrieved from reference TRBV11-2 and TRBJ2-2, is EAGVAQSPRYKIIEKRQSVAFWCNPISGHATLYWYQQILGQGPKLLIQFQNNGVVDDSQLPKDRFSAERLKGVDSTLKIQPAKLEDSAVYLCASSLVGRGELFFGEGSRLTVL.

The V and J genes are TRBV2 and TRBJ2-1; 7 nucleotides agree with TRBD2. V dropped 1 base and J dropped 6; count of bases not matched to a gene: 6. The CDR3 has 15 amino acids. Germline V gene lookup returns CDR1 SNHLY and CDR2 FYNNEI. The CDR3 sequence is CASSEVGGSSNEQFF. CDR3 DNA sequence: TGTGCCAGCAGTGAAGTTGGCGGGAGCAGCAATGAGCAGTTCTTC.

This chain links TRBV12-5 with TRBJ1-1; D unresolved. The CDR3 runs 13 residues. Trimming pared 4 bases from V and 8 bases from J, leaving 14 bases between. CDR1 and CDR2 (germline): LGHNT, FRNRAP. The CDR3 loop is CASGSRTSDEAFF. CDR3 nucleotides: TGTGCTAGTGGTTCCAGGACCTCAGACGAAGCTTTCTTT. The variable domain in full, completed from reference TRBV12-5 and TRBJ1-1, reads DARVTQTPRHKVTEMGQEVTMRCQPILGHNTVFWYRQTMMQGLELLAYFRNRAPLDDSGMPKDRFSAEMPDATLATLKIQPSEPRDSAVYFCASGSRTSDEAFFGQGTRLTVV.

This clone was counted a single time. The chain couples TRBV15 to TRBJ2-1; 10 nucleotides line up with TRBD2. The CDR3 extends over 16 amino acids. Germline CDR1 and CDR2: LNHNV and YYDKDF (reference sequence). The junction had 4 bases not matched to a gene; V was cut back by 3 bases and J by 2 bases. As DNA, the CDR3 is TGTGCCACCAGCAGGGGGCTAGCGGGGGCCTACAATGAGCAGTTCTTC. It yields the protein CATSRGLAGAYNEQFF.

The CDR3 nucleotides are TGTGCCAGCGGGACATCCTACGAGCAGTACTTC. This sequence encodes CASGTSYEQYF. The chain is built from TRBV28 and TRBJ2-7; TRBD1 is a possible D gene (6 bases). The V and J ends lost 8 bases and 1 base respectively, with 6 bases between them. Germline loops: CDR1 MDHEN, CDR2 SYDVKM. The CDR3 spans 11 residues.

The chain employs TRBV2 and TRBJ1-2, with D uncertain. This CDR3 has 13 residues. Germline-derived CDR1 and CDR2 are SNHLY and FYNNEI. The germline V and J ends were trimmed by 11 bases and 7 bases, with 20 bases remaining between them. In DNA form, the CDR3 reads TGTGCCTCTATTCAACGGCCGGCTGGTGGCTACACCTTC. Translating gives CASIQRPAGGYTF.

The chain couples TRBV15 to TRBJ2-7; no clear D. Trimming took 0 bases from V and 0 from J, leaving 12 bases between them. CDR3 size: 16 residues. The germline V gene encodes CDR1 LNHNV and CDR2 YYDKDF (reference sequence). The CDR3 nucleotides read TGTGCCACCAGCAGAGATTTCAGCCAAAGCTCCTACGAGCAGTACTTC. It specifies CATSRDFSQSSYEQYF.

The J gene is TRBJ1-2, the V gene TRBV18; TRBD1 matches at 7 bases. The CDR3 contains 18 residues. J gave up 0 bases and V 3 bases, and 13 bases lay outside the gene matches. The germline gives CDR1 KGHSH, CDR2 LQKENI. Here the CDR3 DNA reads TGTGCCAGCTCACCGCTGCTATCGGGACAGATAGCTAACTATGGCTACACCTTC. Amino acid sequence: CASSPLLSGQIANYGYTF.

V usage is TRBV7-9 and J usage is TRBJ1-1; D possibly corresponds to TRBD1 (6 bases). The germline CDR1 and CDR2 sequences are SEHNR and FQNEAQ (reference sequence). The CDR3 runs 15 residues. The germline V and J ends were trimmed by 4 bases and 0 bases, with 12 bases remaining between them. DNA for the CDR3: TGTGCCAGCAGCTCGGGACATACGATGAACACTGAAGCTTTCTTT. Amino acids: CASSSGHTMNTEAFF.

V usage is TRBV2 and J usage is TRBJ1-5, with 8 bases fitting TRBD1. CDR1 and CDR2 from the germline V gene are SNHLY and FYNNEI. V gave up 6 bases and J gave up 3 bases; unmatched junction bases: 4. This CDR3 contains 14 residues. CDR3 DNA: TGTGCCAGCAGGGACAGGGCAAACAATCAGCCCCAGCATTTT. This translates into CASRDRANNQPQHF. The full variable domain, with the rest looked up from reference TRBV2 and TRBJ1-5, is EPEVTQTPSHQVTQMGQEVILRCVPISNHLYFYWYRQILGQKVEFLVSFYNNEISEKSEIFDDQFSVERPDGSNFTLKIRSTKLEDSAMYFCASRDRANNQPQHFGDGTRLSIL.

The chain uses TRBV28 and TRBJ1-2, with D tentatively TRBD1 (5 bases). Germline lookup yields CDR1 MDHEN and CDR2 SYDVKM. This CDR3 spans 13 amino acids. The V gene lost 2 bases and the J gene lost 7 bases, with 11 bases spanning the gap. CDR3 DNA sequence: TGTGCCAGCAGTTTAACCCCGGGGACTGGCTACACCTTC. Its protein is CASSLTPGTGYTF.

The CDR3 DNA reads TGTGCCAGCAGAGCACTTCCTGGGACTAGCGGGATGGGCACAGATACGCAGTATTTT. It is translated as CASRALPGTSGMGTDTQYF. This chain connects TRBV2 to TRBJ2-3; TRBD2 aligns across 13 bases. Germline CDR1 reads SNHLY; CDR2 reads FYNNEI. J was trimmed by 1 base and V by 6 bases; bases with no gene match: 13. CDR3 length equals 19 residues.

The chain has TRBV19 and TRBJ1-1, with 7 positions matching TRBD1. This CDR3 has 14 residues. Trimming took 4 bases from V and 4 from J; bases not matched to a gene: 6. From germline, CDR1 is LNHDA and CDR2 SQIVND (reference sequence). CDR3 region: CASSRGGGSTEAFF. The CDR3 DNA reads TGTGCCAGTAGTAGAGGGGGCGGCAGCACTGAAGCTTTCTTT. The full variable domain, rest sourced from reference TRBV19 and TRBJ1-1, is DGGITQSPKYLFRKEGQNVTLSCEQNLNHDAMYWYRQDPGQGLRLIYYSQIVNDFQKGDIAEGYSVSREKKESFPLTVTSAQKNPTAFYLCASSRGGGSTEAFFGQGTRLTVV.

This chain connects TRBV7-8 to TRBJ2-1; 10 bases agree with TRBD2. V gave up 5 bases and J gave up 7 bases; unmatched junction bases: 8. CDR1 SGHVS and CDR2 FQNEAQ come from the germline V gene. The CDR3 runs 15 residues. CDR3 nucleotide sequence: TGTGCCAGCAGCCTTAGCGGGAGGATCCGAAATGAGCAGTTCTTC. This codes for CASSLSGRIRNEQFF.

The chain employs TRBV6-5 and TRBJ1-1; D not certain. Trimming removed 2 bases from V and 2 bases from J, with 6 bases in between. From germline, CDR1 is MNHEY and CDR2 SVGAGI. The CDR3 totals 13 residues. This CDR3 reads CASSYGTNTEAFF. Written as DNA, the CDR3 is TGTGCCAGCAGTTACGGAACTAACACTGAAGCTTTCTTT.

This clone was picked up one time. V gene TRBV7-8 combines with J gene TRBJ1-5; a possible D gene is TRBD1 (6 bases). Deletions cut 5 bases from V and 6 bases from J, with 26 bases between. Per the germline V gene, CDR1 is SGHVS and CDR2 is FQNEAQ. The length of the CDR3 is 18 residues. The CDR3 spells CASSAFSTGSFASQPQHF. As DNA, the CDR3 is TGTGCCAGCAGCGCCTTTTCAACAGGGTCTTTTGCAAGTCAGCCCCAGCATTTT.

The rearrangement uses TRBV25-1 and TRBJ2-1; D gene ambiguous. Germline CDR1 is MGHDK and CDR2 is SYGVNS. V was trimmed by 5 bases and J by 7 bases, leaving 15 bases between them. The CDR3 contains 14 residues. The CDR3 bases are TGTGCCAGCAGTCCGATAGGGCCAACGAATGAGCAGTTCTTC. Translated, it gives CASSPIGPTNEQFF.